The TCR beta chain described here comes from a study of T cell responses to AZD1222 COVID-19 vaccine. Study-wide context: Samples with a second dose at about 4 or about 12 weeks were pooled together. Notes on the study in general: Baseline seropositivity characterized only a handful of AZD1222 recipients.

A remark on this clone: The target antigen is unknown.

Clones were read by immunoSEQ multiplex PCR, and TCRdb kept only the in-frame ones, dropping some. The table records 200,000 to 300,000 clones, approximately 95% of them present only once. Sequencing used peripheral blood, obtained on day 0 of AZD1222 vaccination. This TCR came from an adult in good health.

The CDR3 spells CASSDGRTSGNTIYF. CDR3 in DNA: TGTGCCAGCAGTGACGGCAGGACCTCTGGAAACACCATATATTTT. The chain combines TRBV6-1 with TRBJ1-3; D remains unclear. V was trimmed by 3 bases and J by 0 bases, leaving 9 bases between them. CDR1 is MNHNS, CDR2 SASEGT, per germline. The CDR3 runs 15 residues.